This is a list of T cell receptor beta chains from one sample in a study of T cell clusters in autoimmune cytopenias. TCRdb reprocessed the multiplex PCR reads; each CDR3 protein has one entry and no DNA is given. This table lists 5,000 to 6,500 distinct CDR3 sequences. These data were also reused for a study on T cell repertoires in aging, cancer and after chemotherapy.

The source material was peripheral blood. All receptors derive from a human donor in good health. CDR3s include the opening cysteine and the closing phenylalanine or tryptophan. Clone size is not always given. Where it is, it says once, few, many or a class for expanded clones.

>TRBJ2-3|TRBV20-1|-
CSATGLAGGGTDTQYF
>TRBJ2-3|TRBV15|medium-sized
CATKNRWTSGRAHTDTQYF
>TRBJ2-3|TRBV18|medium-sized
CASSPTSGGPRGITDTQYF
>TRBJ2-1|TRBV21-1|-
CASSTTSSHNEQFF
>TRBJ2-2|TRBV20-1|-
CSARQGTGELFF
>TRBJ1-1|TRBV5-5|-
CASSLAGGAFF
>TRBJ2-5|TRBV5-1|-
CASSLSGEETQYF
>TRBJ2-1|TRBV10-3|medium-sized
CATTGTSGFSYNEQFF
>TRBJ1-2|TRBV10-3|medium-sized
CAISGLYGYTF
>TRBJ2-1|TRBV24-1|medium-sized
CATSGGYEQFF
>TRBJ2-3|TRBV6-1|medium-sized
CASSVLAGGLSDTQYF
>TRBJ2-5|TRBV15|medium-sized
CATSRDLAGGETQYF
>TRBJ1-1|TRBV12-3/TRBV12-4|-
CASSLSRGGLAFF
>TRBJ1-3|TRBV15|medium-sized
CATSEGGQGSGNTIYF
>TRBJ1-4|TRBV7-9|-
CASSPMGQGATNEKLFF
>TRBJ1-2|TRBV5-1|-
CASSLEMVDGYTF
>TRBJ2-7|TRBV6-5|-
CASTEDRGFGEQYF
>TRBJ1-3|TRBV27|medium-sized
CASRTGNTIYF
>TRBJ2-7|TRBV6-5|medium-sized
CASTSSGRAYEQYF
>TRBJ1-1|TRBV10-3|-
CAISAVNTEAFF
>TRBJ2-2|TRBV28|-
CASSITGTGELFF
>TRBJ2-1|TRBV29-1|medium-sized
CSVEHGQIYNEQFF
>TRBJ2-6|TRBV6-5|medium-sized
CASSSRGSGANVLTF
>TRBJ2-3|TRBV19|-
CASSTSTDTQYF
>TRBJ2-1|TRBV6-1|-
CASSEAEGSGGHPDEQFF
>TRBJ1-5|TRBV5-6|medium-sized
CASSWGGRYNQPQHF
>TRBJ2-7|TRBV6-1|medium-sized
CASSWDSMYEQYF
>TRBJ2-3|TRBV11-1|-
CASSPSAVPRGTDTQYF
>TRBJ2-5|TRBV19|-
CASSPAPGLAGGQNPETQYF
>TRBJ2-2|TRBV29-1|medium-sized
CSVVPSANTGELFF
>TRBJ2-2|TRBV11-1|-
CASSLLGAATGELFF
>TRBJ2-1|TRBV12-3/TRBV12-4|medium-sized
CASSLFGIEQFF
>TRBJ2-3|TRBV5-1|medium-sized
CASISAGMGDTQYF
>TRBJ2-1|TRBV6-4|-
CASSDQVDNEQFF
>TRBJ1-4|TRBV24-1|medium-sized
CATRENSNEKLFF
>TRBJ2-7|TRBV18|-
CASSRSGSNYEQYF
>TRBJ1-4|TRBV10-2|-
CASSEAPGGAEKLFF
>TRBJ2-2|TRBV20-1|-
CSAPRTSGRNTGELFF
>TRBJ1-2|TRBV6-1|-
CASSEWDTGDRIYGYTF
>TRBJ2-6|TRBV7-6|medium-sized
CASSRTGTGANVLTF
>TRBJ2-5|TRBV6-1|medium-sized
CASSRTWDRGQETQYF
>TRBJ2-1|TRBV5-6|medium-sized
CASSLRSESLF
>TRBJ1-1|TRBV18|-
CASGGVNTEAFF
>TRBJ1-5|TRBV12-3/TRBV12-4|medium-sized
CASRQKGEYSNQPQHF
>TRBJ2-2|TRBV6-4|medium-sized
CASSKGLAGIRTGELFF
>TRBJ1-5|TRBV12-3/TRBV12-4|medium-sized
CASSFGEDQPQHF
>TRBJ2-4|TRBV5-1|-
CASSLGRGDIQYF
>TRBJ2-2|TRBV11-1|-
CASSLVVGGAGELFF
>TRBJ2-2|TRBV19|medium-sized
CASSLQPITGELFF
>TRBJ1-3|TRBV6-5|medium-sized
CASSSFGGFGNTIYF
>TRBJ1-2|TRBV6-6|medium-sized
CASSYDRTFRGYTF
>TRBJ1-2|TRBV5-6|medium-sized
CASRRRYGYTF
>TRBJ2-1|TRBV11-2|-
CASSHGHYNEQFF
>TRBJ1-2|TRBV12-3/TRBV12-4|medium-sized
CASRGQGFGYTF
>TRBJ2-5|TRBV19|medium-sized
CASSRTSGSQETQYF
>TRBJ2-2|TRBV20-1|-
CSAIGQTNTGELFF